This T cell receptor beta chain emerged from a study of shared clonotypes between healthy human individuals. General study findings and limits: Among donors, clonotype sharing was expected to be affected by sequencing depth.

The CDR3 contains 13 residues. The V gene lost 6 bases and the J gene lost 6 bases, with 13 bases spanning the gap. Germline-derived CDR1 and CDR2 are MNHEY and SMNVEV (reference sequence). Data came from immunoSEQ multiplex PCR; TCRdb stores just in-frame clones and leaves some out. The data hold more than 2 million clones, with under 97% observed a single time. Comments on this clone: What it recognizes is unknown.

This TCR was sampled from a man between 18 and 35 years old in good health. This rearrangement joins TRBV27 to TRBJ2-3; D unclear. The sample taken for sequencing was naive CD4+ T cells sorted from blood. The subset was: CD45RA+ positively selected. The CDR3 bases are TGTGCCAGCAGGGCCGGTCGGCCCGATACGCAGTATTTT. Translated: CASRAGRPDTQYF.